This T cell receptor beta chain was found in a study of blood T cell repertoires in COVID-19. Whole-study context: From T cells, B-cell-depleted T cells, or PBMCs came the material, which was cDNA or gDNA.

Per germline, CDR1 MNHEY and CDR2 SMNVEV (reference sequence). The CDR3 totals 14 residues. V was cut by 1 base and J by 3 bases, with 10 bases left in between. Here immunoSEQ multiplex PCR was the method, and the copy in TCRdb shows in-frame clones only, minus some. Of 200,000 or so clones listed, roughly 79% are singletons. The chain combines TRBV27 with TRBJ2-7, with a tentative D call TRBD2 (6 bases). The sequenced sample was peripheral blood. This clonotype originated in a human donor with acute or convalescent COVID-19. The donor label of this sample is uncertain. The CDR3 DNA follows: TGTGCCAGCAGTTTATTGGCGGGGAGCTACGAGCAGTACTTC. Translation: CASSLLAGSYEQYF.